The rows below give T cell receptor beta chains drawn from one sample of a study of early T cells in non-severe SARS-CoV-2 infection. TCRdb ran MiXCR on the 5' RACE reads and lists one entry per CDR3 protein. This sample has 40,000 to 55,000 distinct CDR3 sequences, with about 6% found just once. The sequenced sample was whole blood, obtained at baseline. The receptor set was obtained from an adult who was a healthcare worker with PCR-confirmed SARS-CoV-2 infection or an uninfected control (not recorded which). The CDR3 runs from the conserved cysteine through the conserved F or W. A D gene is named only where the DNA matches it firmly. Clone size is stated in some rows and not others, as once, few, many or a class when expanded.

DNA: TGCGCCAGCAGTAGGCACAATGAGCAGTTCTTC
CDR3: CASSRHNEQFF
V: TRBV10-2
size: many
J: TRBJ2-1
D: .

DNA: TGTGCCAGTAGAGGAGTTGTGGATGCAACTAATGAAAAACTGTTTTTT
CDR3: CASRGVVDATNEKLFF
V: TRBV19
size: many
J: TRBJ1-4
D: .

DNA: TGTGCCAGCAGAGAGGGACAGGGAGTCTCCTACAATGAGCAGTTCTTC
CDR3: CASREGQGVSYNEQFF
V: TRBV2
size: many
J: TRBJ2-1
D: TRBD1

DNA: TGTGCCAGCAGCGCCCGCGCCCACCGTACCCGGAACACTGAAGCTTTCTTT
CDR3: CASSARAHRTRNTEAFF
V: TRBV9
size: many
J: TRBJ1-1
D: .

DNA: TGTGCCAGCAGTTACTCATTCTCTGGAACTAGCGGGAACAATGAGCAGTTCTTC
CDR3: CASSYSFSGTSGNNEQFF
V: TRBV6-5
size: few
J: TRBJ2-1
D: TRBD2

DNA: TGTGCCAGCAGTTCCCCTAGCGGGAGGGCCGGGACAGATACGCAGTATTTT
CDR3: CASSSPSGRAGTDTQYF
V: TRBV6-6
size: .
J: TRBJ2-3
D: TRBD2

DNA: TGCAGTGCTAGACCTCCCTATGGAACCGGGACTTCAGACACTGAAGCTTTCTTT
CDR3: CSARPPYGTGTSDTEAFF
V: TRBV20-1
size: .
J: TRBJ1-1
D: .

DNA: TGTGCCAGCAGCGTAGTATCTAGGAGGCCCATTGGGACCTACGAGCAGTACTTC
CDR3: CASSVVSRRPIGTYEQYF
V: TRBV9
size: many
J: TRBJ2-7
D: .

DNA: TGTGCCAGCAGTCCACCCAGGGGTCGTAATTCACCCCTCCACTTT
CDR3: CASSPPRGRNSPLHF
V: TRBV25-1
size: many
J: TRBJ1-6
D: .

DNA: TGTGCCAGCAGCGCCGACAGGGAAGATACGCAGTATTTT
CDR3: CASSADREDTQYF
V: TRBV5-6
size: few
J: TRBJ2-3
D: TRBD1

DNA: TGTGCCAGCAGTGAAAACGCAAGCGGGGGGGCTTCCTATACGCAGTATTTT
CDR3: CASSENASGGASYTQYF
V: TRBV2
size: .
J: TRBJ2-3
D: TRBD2

DNA: TGTGCCAGTAGTACCCTACGGACAGGGCGTGGTGGCTACACCTTC
CDR3: CASSTLRTGRGGYTF
V: TRBV19
size: few
J: TRBJ1-2
D: TRBD1

DNA: TGTGCCACCAGTGACCGCAGCGACAAAGGAAATACGCAGTATTTT
CDR3: CATSDRSDKGNTQYF
V: TRBV24-1
size: many
J: TRBJ2-3
D: .

DNA: TGCGCCAGCAGCTTGGCCCCAGGACTAGCGGCCCACAACACCGGGGAGCTGTTTTTT
CDR3: CASSLAPGLAAHNTGELFF
V: TRBV5-1
size: many
J: TRBJ2-2
D: TRBD2

DNA: TGCAGTGCTAGACTGGTTGTGAGGGGCTCCTACAATGAGCAGTTCTTC
CDR3: CSARLVVRGSYNEQFF
V: TRBV20-1
size: .
J: TRBJ2-1
D: .

DNA: TGTGCCTGGAGTCCAGGTCCATCATATGGCTACACCTTC
CDR3: CAWSPGPSYGYTF
V: TRBV30
size: many
J: TRBJ1-2
D: .

DNA: TGTGCCAGCAGCTTTAGCGGAGATAAAAACATTCAGTACTTC
CDR3: CASSFSGDKNIQYF
V: TRBV7-2
size: many
J: TRBJ2-4
D: .

DNA: TGCGCCAGCAGCCAAGATATACTAGCGGGATTTCGCACAGATACGCAGTATTTT
CDR3: CASSQDILAGFRTDTQYF
V: TRBV4-3
size: many
J: TRBJ2-3
D: TRBD2

DNA: TGTGCCAGCAGTCCAAGGGCTGGCTACACCTTC
CDR3: CASSPRAGYTF
V: TRBV6-6
size: many
J: TRBJ1-2
D: .

DNA: TGTGCCAGCAGCTTAGTAGGGACAGGTACCTACAATGAGCAGTTCTTC
CDR3: CASSLVGTGTYNEQFF
V: TRBV7-6
size: many
J: TRBJ2-1
D: TRBD1

DNA: TGCAGTGCTAGAGCGCCGGACAGGGGGGTCGAGCAGTACTTC
CDR3: CSARAPDRGVEQYF
V: TRBV20-1
size: .
J: TRBJ2-7
D: TRBD1

DNA: TGTGCCAGCAGCTCCGGGACAGGGTCCTACGAGCAGTACTTC
CDR3: CASSSGTGSYEQYF
V: TRBV7-2
size: many
J: TRBJ2-7
D: TRBD1

DNA: TGTGCCAGCAGCGTAGAACCGACCAGGGGTGCCAATGAGCAGTTCTTC
CDR3: CASSVEPTRGANEQFF
V: TRBV9
size: many
J: TRBJ2-1
D: .

DNA: TGTGCCAGCACCATGACTAGCGGGGGTGAGAGAGATCGTGAGCAGTTCTTC
CDR3: CASTMTSGGERDREQFF
V: TRBV2
size: many
J: TRBJ2-1
D: TRBD2

DNA: TGTGCCAGCAGCTCACAAGGGACTAGTGGAGGTCCTGAGCAGTTCTTC
CDR3: CASSSQGTSGGPEQFF
V: TRBV9
size: .
J: TRBJ2-1
D: TRBD2

DNA: TGTGCCAGCAGCTTAGGGGCGAGTCCCTTGAACACTGAAGCTTTCTTT
CDR3: CASSLGASPLNTEAFF
V: TRBV7-2
size: few
J: TRBJ1-1
D: .

DNA: TGTGCCAGCAGTCTCAGGGTTGACTACAATGAGCAGTTCTTC
CDR3: CASSLRVDYNEQFF
V: TRBV28
size: .
J: TRBJ2-1
D: .

DNA: TGCAGTGCTAGAGAACCAACCAGCGGTTTCTCCTACAATGAGCAGTTCTTC
CDR3: CSAREPTSGFSYNEQFF
V: TRBV20-1
size: few
J: TRBJ2-1
D: .

DNA: TGTGCCAGCAGTTACGTGGGAGGAGAGACCCAGTACTTC
CDR3: CASSYVGGETQYF
V: TRBV6-2/TRBV6-3
size: few
J: TRBJ2-5
D: .

DNA: TGTGCCAGCAGACCAGATGGAAACACCATATATTTT
CDR3: CASRPDGNTIYF
V: TRBV6-5
size: many
J: TRBJ1-3
D: .

DNA: TGCGCCAGCAGCCCCCGGGACAGAACCTACGAGCAGTACTTC
CDR3: CASSPRDRTYEQYF
V: TRBV5-1
size: .
J: TRBJ2-7
D: TRBD1

DNA: TGTGCCAGCAGCCCGAGAGGAGACACTGAAGCTTTCTTT
CDR3: CASSPRGDTEAFF
V: TRBV5-4
size: few
J: TRBJ1-1
D: .

DNA: TGTGCCACCGCGGTTGGGGCCAACGTCCTGACTTTC
CDR3: CATAVGANVLTF
V: TRBV10-3
size: .
J: TRBJ2-6
D: .

DNA: TGTGCCAGCAGTGAGGCGCCGTCCGCGGGCTACGAGCAGTACTTC
CDR3: CASSEAPSAGYEQYF
V: TRBV2
size: .
J: TRBJ2-7
D: .

DNA: TGTGCCAGCAGTTACTCAGGGGTGGGGGTTAACACTGAAGCTTTCTTT
CDR3: CASSYSGVGVNTEAFF
V: TRBV6-6
size: .
J: TRBJ1-1
D: .

DNA: TGCAGCGTTGGAATGGACAGCACATTGAACACTGAAGCTTTCTTT
CDR3: CSVGMDSTLNTEAFF
V: TRBV29-1
size: many
J: TRBJ1-1
D: .

DNA: TGTGCCAGCAGCTTAACCCCTTCTAGCGGGGGACCCAATCAGCAGTTCTTC
CDR3: CASSLTPSSGGPNQQFF
V: TRBV7-3
size: few
J: TRBJ2-1
D: TRBD2

DNA: TGCAGTGCGCCGAACACCCCCCTCATCCACTTT
CDR3: CSAPNTPLIHF
V: TRBV20-1
size: few
J: TRBJ1-6
D: .

DNA: TGTGCAAGTCGCTTACCCCCGGATTGTGCGGGGGGGTTTTCCTCCTACAATGAGCAGTTCTTC
CDR3: CASRLPPDCAGGFSSYNEQFF
V: TRBV12-2
size: .
J: TRBJ2-1
D: .

DNA: TGTGCCATCAGCAACGGGGGAGGGGCATTAGATGAGCAGTTCTTC
CDR3: CAISNGGGALDEQFF
V: TRBV10-3
size: few
J: TRBJ2-1
D: TRBD2

DNA: TGTGCCAGCAGTTCATCCGGGACTAGCCCCGGGGACATTCAGTACTTC
CDR3: CASSSSGTSPGDIQYF
V: TRBV9
size: .
J: TRBJ2-4
D: TRBD2

DNA: TGTGCCAGCAGCCCCCAAGACAGGACAGGCGGCTACACCTTC
CDR3: CASSPQDRTGGYTF
V: TRBV3-1
size: many
J: TRBJ1-2
D: TRBD1

DNA: TGTGCCAGCAGCAATCTGACAGGGGGTTACGAGCAGTACTTC
CDR3: CASSNLTGGYEQYF
V: TRBV21-1
size: few
J: TRBJ2-7
D: .